The T cell receptor beta chain under discussion was sequenced for a study of blood T cell repertoires in COVID-19. Study at large: Some COVID-19 samples were acute and others convalescent; all came from the United States, Italy and Spain.

TCRdb's copy holds only in-frame clones and misses some; the assay was immunoSEQ multiplex PCR. The sample includes fewer than 250,000 clones, about 88% seen only once; the top ten take 1.7%. Losses at the gene ends were 5 bases for V and 1 base for J; bases not matched to a gene: 8. CDR3 size: 15 residues. CDR1 is MDHEN, CDR2 SYDVKM, per germline. The specimen was peripheral blood. This clonotype was sampled from an older man with acute or convalescent COVID-19. The chain recombines TRBV28 with TRBJ2-7; 7 bases line up with TRBD1. CDR3 region: CASSTPGTESYEQYF. Here the CDR3 DNA reads TGTGCCAGCAGTACCCCCGGGACAGAGTCCTACGAGCAGTACTTC.